Reported below is one TCR beta chain. Antigen unknown. This sample was included in a study of cytomegalovirus exposure and HLA in healthy donors. Study-wide background: Findings of an earlier analysis included roughly 110 million unique TCR beta sequences from some 180 million T cells.

60 Vbeta and 13 Jbeta primers were used in PCR. The data were produced by immunoSEQ multiplex PCR, yet TCRdb's version contains in-frame clones alone and is incomplete. The repertoire consists of 110,000 to 150,000 clones, with roughly four fifths occurring once and the leading ten covering 4.9%. Study conclusions and caveats: Associated with cytomegalovirus, according to the listing, were about 160 TCR beta chains.

Donors likely had unrecorded immune exposures despite being nominally healthy when sampled. CDR3 length equals 14 residues. The V and J ends lost 1 base and 7 bases respectively, with 8 bases between them. CDR1 is LGHNA, CDR2 YSLEER, per germline. This chain joins TRBV4-3 and TRBJ1-6; D remains unclear. Input material: PBMCs. The receptor's source is a woman aged 50 to 60 in good health and CMV-seronegative. The CDR3, as DNA: TGCGCCAGCAGCCAAGTTCACGGGAATTCACCCCTCCACTTT. This codes for CASSQVHGNSPLHF.